One sample yielded the 30 T cell receptor beta chains listed below, sequenced in a study of control samples from healthy donors and cancer patients (dated by TCRdb to 2020 to 2021). Library creation used the immunoSEQ multiplex PCR assay. TCRdb took this table from immuneACCESS and kept in-frame rearrangements with V and J called. Such tables lack part of the clones; where checked against another copy, unresolved V genes explain under half of the gap, and the rest is unexplained. The sample data list roughly 120,000 clones, and about 93% of these were observed just once. Roughly 2.7% of the sample is held by the ten biggest clonotypes. Sequencing input: blood. These receptors were obtained from a man aged 25-45 years in good health.

This sequence joins TRBV5-6 and TRBJ1-3; tentative D call: TRBD1 (5 bases). Trimming shortened V by 9 bases and J by 0 bases, and 10 bases separated the two germline ends. CDR3 size: 13 residues. In germline, CDR1 is SGHDT, CDR2 YYEEEE. Here the CDR3 reads CATGRGSGNTIYF. The CDR3 nucleotides are TGTGCCACCGGTAGGGGCTCTGGAAACACCATATATTTT. The whole variable domain, filled in from reference TRBV5-6 and TRBJ1-3, reads DAGVTQSPTHLIKTRGQQVTLRCSPKSGHDTVSWYQQALGQGPQFIFQYYEEEERQRGNFPDRFSGHQFPNYSSELNVNALLLGDSALYLCATGRGSGNTIYFGEGSWLTVV.

The V gene is TRBV5-1, the J gene TRBJ2-3; D unclear. This CDR3 region has 16 residues. Germline assignment: CDR1 SGHRS and CDR2 YFSETQ. The V gene lost 6 bases and the J gene lost 3 bases, with 20 bases spanning the gap. In DNA form, the CDR3 reads TGCGCCAGCAAGGTAATTCCCTCTTCATCGACAGATACGCAGTATTTT. Translating it yields CASKVIPSSSTDTQYF.

The gene calls are TRBV5-1 and TRBJ1-1; no definite D call. CDR1 is SGHRS and CDR2 is YFSETQ in the germline V gene. The CDR3 has 12 residues. V was pared by 2 bases and J by 7 bases, with 9 bases between. This chain's CDR3 is CASSLGRSEAFF. CDR3 nucleotide sequence: TGCGCCAGCAGCTTAGGAAGAAGTGAAGCTTTCTTT.

This chain links TRBV10-3 with TRBJ2-5; TRBD2 might be the D (6 bases). CDR1 is ENHRY and CDR2 is SYGVKD in the germline V gene. V dropped 7 bases and J dropped 5 bases, with 8 bases sitting between them. CDR3 size: 11 residues. This chain's CDR3 is CAIMGGETQYF. CDR3 sequence (DNA): TGTGCCATCATGGGGGGTGAGACCCAGTACTTC.

This clone was counted a single time. The V call is TRBV15, the J call TRBJ1-4; 7 bases align to TRBD1. The CDR3 sequence is 16 residues long. The junction had 7 bases not matched to a gene; V was cut back by 2 bases and J by 4 bases. CDR1 and CDR2 (germline): LNHNV, YYDKDF (reference sequence). CDR3 residues: CATSRLRDSFNEKLFF. The CDR3 nucleotides are TGTGCCACCAGCAGACTCCGGGACAGCTTTAATGAAAAACTGTTTTTT.

The rearrangement uses TRBV10-2 and TRBJ2-7; D might be TRBD2 (5 bases). The V end lost 7 bases, the J end lost 0 bases, and 13 bases lay between the germline ends. Per germline, CDR1 WSHSY and CDR2 SAAADI. There are 14 residues in the CDR3. The CDR3: CASNRGPGSYEQYF. The CDR3 DNA reads as TGCGCCAGCAATCGAGGGCCTGGCTCCTACGAGCAGTACTTC.

This clone was seen only once. This rearrangement joins TRBV4-2 to TRBJ2-3, with D perhaps matching TRBD2 (7 bases). Per germline, CDR1 LGHNA and CDR2 YNFKEQ. The CDR3 consists of 14 residues. Between the trimmed V and J ends, which lost 5 bases and 5 bases, there was a span of 14 bases. CDR3 nucleotide sequence: TGTGCCAGCAGCGGCGCGGGGGCGGTAGATACGCAGTATTTT. Translation gives CASSGAGAVDTQYF.

This rearrangement joins TRBV6-1 to TRBJ2-7; 7 bases fit TRBD1. This CDR3 has 13 residues. The V and J ends lost 2 bases and 3 bases, in that order; junction bases with no gene match: 1. Per germline, CDR1 MNHNS and CDR2 SASEGT. CDR3 region: CASSERGLYEQYF. The CDR3 DNA is TGTGCCAGCAGTGAAAGGGGGCTCTACGAGCAGTACTTC.

For the CDR3, the DNA is TGTGCCACCGGTGGGACAGGGGGCTACGAGCAGTACTTC. Translation: CATGGTGGYEQYF. The V and J genes are TRBV2 and TRBJ2-7, with 11 bases that match TRBD1. This CDR3 is 13 amino acids long. The junction had 5 bases not matched to a gene; V was cut back by 10 bases and J by 3 bases. Germline V gene data show CDR1 as SNHLY and CDR2 as FYNNEI. Supplemented by reference TRBV2 and TRBJ2-7, the full variable domain reads EPEVTQTPSHQVTQMGQEVILRCVPISNHLYFYWYRQILGQKVEFLVSFYNNEISEKSEIFDDQFSVERPDGSNFTLKIRSTKLEDSAMYFCATGGTGGYEQYFGPGTRLTVT.

The count of this clone is one. The V gene is TRBV7-9, the J gene TRBJ2-3, with TRBD2 matching 10 bases. Germline CDR1 and CDR2: SEHNR and FQNEAQ (reference sequence). Losses at the gene ends were 1 base for V and 1 base for J; bases not matched to a gene: 8. The CDR3 contains 18 residues. CDR3 sequence reads: CASSLGSGGSLGTDTQYF. In DNA, the CDR3 is TGTGCCAGCAGCTTAGGTAGCGGGGGGTCTCTTGGCACAGATACGCAGTATTTT.

A single count supports this clone. The rearrangement uses TRBV7-9 and TRBJ1-1, with 7 bases aligning to TRBD1. CDR1 and CDR2 from the germline V gene are SEHNR and FQNEAQ (reference sequence). The CDR3 runs 13 residues. V dropped 6 bases and J dropped 4; count of bases not matched to a gene: 5. The CDR3 sequence is CASSTGASTEAFF. The CDR3 nucleotides are TGTGCCAGCAGTACAGGGGCGTCCACTGAAGCTTTCTTT.

The J gene is TRBJ1-6, the V gene TRBV7-9; D is uncertain. V shed 4 bases and J shed 7 bases, with 11 bases lying between them. Germline V gives CDR1 SEHNR, CDR2 FQNEAQ (reference sequence). This CDR3 comprises 14 residues. The CDR3 loop is CASSSLGMNSPLHF. CDR3 bases: TGTGCCAGCAGCTCGTTGGGGATGAATTCACCCCTCCACTTT.

This clone was seen just once. This chain connects TRBV5-1 to TRBJ1-2, with TRBD1 matching over 7 bases. The CDR3 is 13 residues long. Germline loops: CDR1 SGHRS, CDR2 YFSETQ. V trimming: 0 bases; J trimming: 7 bases; junction bases outside the gene matches: 3. The CDR3 is CASSLGRGVGYTF. CDR3 DNA: TGCGCCAGCAGCTTGGGCAGGGGGGTTGGCTACACCTTC.

The chain carries TRBV29-1 and TRBJ2-2; 7 bases match TRBD2. Trimming took 8 bases from V and 0 from J; bases not matched to a gene: 6. CDR1 is SQVTM, CDR2 ANQGSEA, per germline. The CDR3 loop spans 14 amino acids. The CDR3 DNA reads as TGCAGCTTTTCCGGGGGGTCGAACACCGGGGAGCTGTTTTTT. Protein sequence: CSFSGGSNTGELFF.

The chain joins TRBV2 to TRBJ2-2; weak D call: TRBD2 (5 bases). Trimming left V 7 bases short and J 4 bases short, with 10 bases between. The CDR3 is 13 residues long. The germline CDR1 and CDR2 sequences are SNHLY and FYNNEI. CDR3 bases: TGTGCCAGCAAGTACCGGGGCACCGGGGAGCTGTTTTTT. Its protein product is CASKYRGTGELFF.

The chain combines TRBV7-2 with TRBJ2-1; D is possibly TRBD2 (5 bases). Germline lookup yields CDR1 SGHTA and CDR2 FQGNSA. This CDR3 region has 19 residues. Trimming took off 3 bases at V and 3 bases at J, with 24 bases between the two ends. CDR3 residues: CASSFESIIASGIYNEQFF. In DNA, the CDR3 is TGTGCCAGCAGCTTCGAGTCCATAATTGCGAGCGGAATCTACAATGAGCAGTTCTTC. The full variable domain, rest sourced from reference TRBV7-2 and TRBJ2-1, is GAGVSQSPSNKVTEKGKDVELRCDPISGHTALYWYRQSLGQGLEFLIYFQGNSAPDKSGLPSDRFSAERTGGSVSTLTIQRTQQEDSAVYLCASSFESIIASGIYNEQFFGPGTRLTVL.

The CDR3 reads CASSQIKGGSYEQYF. CDR3 nucleotides: TGTGCCAGCAGCCAAATTAAAGGGGGCTCCTACGAGCAGTACTTC. This chain uses TRBV7-9 with TRBJ2-7, with D possibly TRBD1 on 6 matching bases. There are 15 residues in the CDR3. Trimming shortened V by 5 bases and J by 0 bases, and 14 bases separated the two germline ends. From germline, CDR1 is SEHNR and CDR2 FQNEAQ (reference sequence). Combining the CDR3 with reference TRBV7-9 and TRBJ2-7 gives the whole variable domain DTGVSQNPRHKITKRGQNVTFRCDPISEHNRLYWYRQTLGQGPEFLTYFQNEAQLEKSRLLSDRFSAERPKGSFSTLEIQRTEQGDSAMYLCASSQIKGGSYEQYFGPGTRLTVT.

V is TRBV7-2 and J is TRBJ2-1; the D is unclear. Germline assignment: CDR1 SGHTA and CDR2 FQGNSA. Trimming cost V 2 bases and J 7 bases, with 9 bases left between them. The CDR3 runs to 13 residues. The CDR3 bases are TGTGCCAGCAGCTTAAGGGTCGCGAATGAGCAGTTCTTC. Translated: CASSLRVANEQFF.

As DNA, the CDR3 is TGTGCCAGCTCACTGACGGGGGAAGCAGATACGCAGTATTTT. Translated, it gives CASSLTGEADTQYF. The V call is TRBV18, the J call TRBJ2-3, with D possibly TRBD2 on 6 matching bases. Trimming took 4 bases from V and 4 from J, leaving 12 bases between them. Per germline, CDR1 KGHSH and CDR2 LQKENI. This CDR3 region has 14 residues.

V usage is TRBV11-3 and J usage is TRBJ2-5; possible D gene TRBD2, 5 bases. Trimming took off 3 bases at V and 5 bases at J, with 16 bases between the two ends. Germline assignment: CDR1 SGHNT and CDR2 YENEEA. The CDR3 loop spans 15 amino acids. The CDR3 DNA reads as TGTGCCAGCAGCTTGAGGGCCGGGGTCAGGGAGACCCAGTACTTC. It translates to CASSLRAGVRETQYF. The variable domain in full, with the rest retrieved from reference TRBV11-3 and TRBJ2-5, is EAGVVQSPRYKIIEKKQPVAFWCNPISGHNTLYWYLQNLGQGPELLIRYENEEAVDDSQLPKDRFSAERLKGVDSTLKIQPAELGDSAVYLCASSLRAGVRETQYFGPGTRLLVL.

The V gene is TRBV29-1, the J gene TRBJ1-1; TRBD1 is a possible D gene (6 bases). Germline CDR1 reads SQVTM; CDR2 reads ANQGSEA. Trimming stripped 8 bases from V and 9 bases from J, with 19 bases between. The CDR3 sequence is 12 residues long. CDR3: CSFSRQGIQAFF. The CDR3 bases are TGCAGCTTCTCCCGTCAGGGGATCCAAGCTTTCTTT.

V gene TRBV2 combines with J gene TRBJ2-5, with D possibly being TRBD2 (6 bases). The CDR3 is 14 amino acids. CDR1 and CDR2 from the germline V gene are SNHLY and FYNNEI. Deletions cut 5 bases from V and 0 bases from J, with 10 bases between. CDR3 sequence: CASSRTSNQETQYF. Written as DNA, the CDR3 is TGTGCCAGCAGTCGTACTAGCAACCAAGAGACCCAGTACTTC.

This chain links TRBV19 with TRBJ2-1; D possibly uses TRBD1 or TRBD2 (5 bases each). CDR3 size: 16 residues. V gave up 3 bases and J gave up 3 bases, with 15 bases separating them. Germline V gives CDR1 LNHDA, CDR2 SQIVND (reference sequence). The CDR3 loop reads CASSIAWDGYYNEQFF. The DNA of the CDR3 is TGTGCCAGTAGTATCGCTTGGGACGGATACTACAATGAGCAGTTCTTC. The full variable domain, completed using reference TRBV19 and TRBJ2-1, is DGGITQSPKYLFRKEGQNVTLSCEQNLNHDAMYWYRQDPGQGLRLIYYSQIVNDFQKGDIAEGYSVSREKKESFPLTVTSAQKNPTAFYLCASSIAWDGYYNEQFFGPGTRLTVL.

The genes are TRBV28 and TRBJ1-6; D call uncertain. Germline V gene lookup returns CDR1 MDHEN and CDR2 SYDVKM. Deletions cut 4 bases from V and 10 bases from J, with 14 bases between. The CDR3 is 14 residues long. This chain's CDR3 is CASSSGELRSPLHF. The DNA for the CDR3 is TGTGCCAGCAGTTCGGGAGAGCTGAGGTCACCCCTCCACTTT.

V is TRBV30 and J is TRBJ1-2, with no clear D. CDR1 is GTSNPN and CDR2 is SVGIG in the germline V gene (reference sequence). V lost 1 base and J 5 bases, leaving 14 bases between the germline ends. This CDR3 spans 14 amino acids. The CDR3 sequence is CAWSATTGFYGYTF. The CDR3 nucleotides read TGTGCCTGGAGTGCTACGACGGGTTTTTATGGCTACACCTTC.

CDR3 nucleotide sequence: TGTGCCAGCAGCTTGGGGGAGGCAGCCAGAGCTTTCTTT. It is translated as CASSLGEAARAFF. The genes are TRBV5-8 and TRBJ1-1; D unresolved. The ends were cut back, 0 bases at V and 10 bases at J, with 13 bases in the middle. The length of the CDR3 is 13 residues. Germline CDR1 reads SGHTS; CDR2 reads YDEGEE.

CDR3 amino acids: CASSNRSDRGHSPLHF. Written as DNA, the CDR3 is TGTGCCAGCAGCAATCGTTCGGACAGGGGGCATTCACCCCTCCACTTT. The chain uses TRBV21-1 and TRBJ1-6; TRBD1, the table's D call, was not compared with the DNA. TRBV21-1 is reported as a pseudogene. The length of the CDR3 is 16 residues.

The chain is built from TRBV9 and TRBJ1-2; no firm D call. The CDR3 loop spans 12 amino acids. Germline assignment: CDR1 SGDLS and CDR2 YYNGEE. Trimming stripped 0 bases from V and 8 bases from J, with 8 bases between. DNA of the CDR3: TGTGCCAGCAGCGTAGACAGATACGGCTACACCTTC. It codes for CASSVDRYGYTF.

The chain joins TRBV5-1 to TRBJ2-3, with TRBD2 matching over 9 bases. V shed 4 bases, J shed 6 bases, and the junction held 9 bases outside the gene matches. The CDR3 is 15 amino acids. Germline assignment: CDR1 SGHRS and CDR2 YFSETQ. In DNA, the CDR3 is TGCGCCAGCAGCCTACTAGCGGGCAGGGGGGATACGCAGTATTTT. Its translation is CASSLLAGRGDTQYF.

In this sample, this clone turned up once. This chain links TRBV24-1 with TRBJ2-3; no clear D. The germline V gene has CDR1 KGHDR and CDR2 SFDVKD. V was shortened by 3 bases and J by 4 bases, with 13 bases between the two germline ends. The length of the CDR3 is 15 residues. CDR3 residues: CATSDPIDPADTQYF. CDR3 DNA: TGTGCCACCAGTGATCCCATAGATCCGGCAGATACGCAGTATTTT.